This T cell receptor (beta chain) was recorded in a study of technical replicates of blood from a few donors. The protocol was immunoSEQ multiplex PCR, while the TCRdb copy is restricted to in-frame clones and leaves out a portion. The sample consists of about 54,000 clones, 94% of them appearing once. Trimming shortened V by 5 bases and J by 9 bases, and 16 bases separated the two germline ends. The CDR3 runs to 13 residues. Germline V gene sequence: CDR1 MNHNY, CDR2 SVGAGI (reference sequence). This clone was observed a single time. The source material was T cells isolated from PBMCs. The sequence was collected from a human donor in good health. The rearrangement joins TRBV6-6 to TRBJ1-1; no clear D gene. The CDR3, as DNA: TGTGCCAGCAGTCCCACAGATACTGGAAAAGCTTTCTTT. Translating it yields CASSPTDTGKAFF.